Listed here are 26 T cell receptor beta chains from one sample, sequenced in a study of T cell responses to AZD1222 COVID-19 vaccine. Data came from immunoSEQ multiplex PCR; TCRdb stores just in-frame clones and leaves some out. The sample holds 100,000 or so clones, roughly 84% seen once. This sample comprised peripheral blood, obtained on day 0 of AZD1222 vaccination. These receptors all come from an adult in good health.

This chain links TRBV27 with TRBJ1-2; D gene unclear. The germline V gene encodes CDR1 MNHEY and CDR2 SMNVEV (reference sequence). The V end was cut by 4 bases, the J end by 4 bases, with 16 bases between. The CDR3 has 15 amino acids. CDR3 protein: CASSSILGRGYGYTF. DNA of the CDR3: TGTGCCAGCAGTTCGATCCTCGGGCGAGGCTATGGCTACACCTTC.

This rearrangement joins TRBV21-1 to TRBJ2-1; TRBD2, as called in the table, went unchecked against the DNA. TRBV21-1 is a pseudogene locus. The CDR3 is 20 residues long. Here the CDR3 DNA reads TGTGCCAGCAGCGCTGGCGCTAATGGGGATAGGACTAGCTGCTACAATGAGCAGTTCTTC. Translated, it gives CASSAGANGDRTSCYNEQFF.

The CDR3 spells CASGLVLGGSSGNTIYF. CDR3 sequence (DNA): TGTGCTAGTGGTTTGGTACTCGGCGGAAGCTCTGGAAACACCATATATTTT. The rearrangement links TRBV12-5 to TRBJ1-3; D uncertain. Germline V CDR1 and CDR2: LGHNT, FRNRAP. The CDR3 has 17 residues. Trimming pared 0 bases from V and 0 bases from J, leaving 12 bases between.

The table lists this clone with a few counts. The chain's CDR3 is CASSLASSGNTIYF. The CDR3 nucleotides read TGCGCCAGCAGCCTTGCAAGCTCTGGAAACACCATATATTTT. The V gene is TRBV4-1, the J gene TRBJ1-3; no clear D gene. The CDR3 covers 14 residues. Per germline, CDR1 MGHRA and CDR2 YSYEKL. V was cut by 4 bases and J by 0 bases, with 7 bases left in between.

In this sample, this clone turned up once. The chain links TRBV19 to TRBJ1-4; 9 bases fit TRBD1. CDR1 and CDR2 (germline): LNHDA, SQIVND (reference sequence). The V segment lost 6 bases and the J segment 7 bases; nucleotides outside the gene matches: 15. The CDR3 sequence is 17 residues long. The CDR3 loop reads CASSRQGVGRYSEKLFF. CDR3 DNA: TGTGCCAGTAGCCGACAGGGGGTTGGCCGCTATAGTGAAAAACTGTTTTTT.

J is TRBJ1-3 and V is TRBV15; no firm D call. Trimming left V 0 bases short and J 2 bases short, with 8 bases between. From germline, CDR1 is LNHNV and CDR2 YYDKDF (reference sequence). This CDR3 region has 15 residues. CDR3 loop: CATSRDSLTGNTIYF. CDR3 DNA: TGTGCCACCAGCAGAGATAGCTTGACTGGAAACACCATATATTTT. The full variable domain, in which reference TRBV15 and TRBJ1-3 provide the parts outside the CDR3, is DAMVIQNPRYQVTQFGKPVTLSCSQTLNHNVMYWYQQKSSQAPKLLFHYYDKDFNNEADTPDNFQSRRPNTSFCFLDIRSPGLGDTAMYLCATSRDSLTGNTIYFGEGSWLTVV.

CDR3 DNA sequence: TGTGCCAGCAGCCAGGGGGACCACACAGATACGCAGTATTTT. Translation gives CASSQGDHTDTQYF. J is TRBJ2-3 and V is TRBV3-1 (or the pseudogene TRBV3-2), with D perhaps matching TRBD1 or TRBD2 (5 bases each). The CDR3 runs to 14 residues. Trimming removed 3 bases from V and 2 bases from J, with 9 bases in between. Germline V CDR1 and CDR2: LGHDT, YNNKEL (reference sequence).

The V call is TRBV19, the J call TRBJ1-3; 8 bases line up with TRBD1. Germline V gene data show CDR1 as LNHDA and CDR2 as SQIVND (reference sequence). The CDR3 is 17 residues long. Trimming took 6 bases from V and 2 from J; bases not matched to a gene: 12. In DNA, the CDR3 is TGTGCCAGTAGCAAGATCGTTCAGGACAGGGCTGGAAACACCATATATTTT. Translating it yields CASSKIVQDRAGNTIYF.

This sequence joins TRBV11-2 and TRBJ2-6; 7 bases agree with TRBD1. Germline CDR1 reads SGHAT; CDR2 reads FQNNGV. V was clipped by 3 bases and J by 4 bases; unmatched bases: 3. The CDR3 extends over 15 amino acids. CDR3 amino acids: CASSLTGTGANVLTF. DNA for the CDR3: TGTGCCAGCAGCTTGACAGGGACGGGGGCCAACGTCCTGACTTTC.

The chain is built from TRBV5-6 and TRBJ1-2; unclear D gene. Trimming took off 0 bases at V and 5 bases at J, with 14 bases between the two ends. This CDR3 contains 15 residues. CDR1 SGHDT and CDR2 YYEEEE come from the germline V gene. CDR3 bases: TGTGCCAGCAGCTTGGGCCCGGTTATTATATATGGCTACACCTTC. This encodes CASSLGPVIIYGYTF.

The chain joins TRBV4-1 to TRBJ2-3; a weak D match, TRBD2 (6 bases). The germline V and J ends were trimmed by 6 bases and 0 bases, with 10 bases remaining between them. CDR3 length: 14 residues. The germline V gene has CDR1 MGHRA and CDR2 YSYEKL. CDR3 sequence: CASSPGDSTDTQYF. CDR3 DNA: TGCGCCAGCAGTCCGGGGGACAGCACAGATACGCAGTATTTT.

CDR3 bases: TGCGCCAGCTGTTCCGGGACAGGGGATGAAAAACTGTTTTTT. This sequence encodes CASCSGTGDEKLFF. The rearrangement uses TRBV5-1 and TRBJ1-4, with 10 bases that match TRBD1. The germline gives CDR1 SGHRS, CDR2 YFSETQ. Germline trimming cut 7 bases from V and 6 bases from J; bases unmatched to any gene: 6. The CDR3 runs to 14 residues.

This chain links TRBV7-2 with TRBJ1-1; tentative D call: TRBD1 (5 bases). Germline lookup yields CDR1 SGHTA and CDR2 FQGNSA. The CDR3 totals 16 residues. V was trimmed by 5 bases and J by 0 bases, leaving 16 bases between them. The CDR3 is CASSAQGVLMNTEAFF. In DNA form, the CDR3 reads TGTGCCAGCAGCGCCCAAGGGGTCTTGATGAACACTGAAGCTTTCTTT.

The rearrangement uses TRBV12-3 or TRBV12-4 and TRBJ1-1; D unclear. This CDR3 comprises 12 residues. V was cut by 7 bases and J by 1 base, with 7 bases left in between. The CDR3 nucleotides are TGTGCCAGCAAGTTAGGGAACACTGAAGCTTTCTTT. Its protein product is CASKLGNTEAFF.

The chain combines TRBV28 with TRBJ1-2; TRBD1 might be the D (6 bases). V was trimmed by 2 bases and J by 8 bases, leaving 15 bases between them. Per germline, CDR1 MDHEN and CDR2 SYDVKM. This CDR3 spans 14 amino acids. The CDR3 nucleotides read TGTGCCAGCAGTTTAAGCCGGGGGGCGAGGGGCTACACCTTC. Amino acids: CASSLSRGARGYTF.

V and J are TRBV3-1 (or the pseudogene TRBV3-2) and TRBJ1-4; D possibly corresponds to TRBD1 (6 bases). Germline CDR1 LGHDT, CDR2 YNNKEL (reference sequence). The CDR3 is 16 residues long. The ends were cut back, 0 bases at V and 6 bases at J, with 14 bases in the middle. The DNA of the CDR3 is TGTGCCAGCAGCCAAGATCGGGGGGCCGAGGATGAAAAACTGTTTTTT. It yields the protein CASSQDRGAEDEKLFF.

The chain joins TRBV4-1 to TRBJ2-7, with 10 bases that match TRBD2. The CDR3 totals 16 residues. Trimming cost V 1 base and J 0 bases; bases outside gene matches: 3. From germline, CDR1 is MGHRA and CDR2 YSYEKL. This chain's CDR3 is CASSQVLAGNSYEQYF. The DNA of the CDR3 is TGCGCCAGCAGCCAAGTACTAGCGGGAAACTCCTACGAGCAGTACTTC.

V is TRBV24-1 and J is TRBJ2-3; D is unclear. Trimming left V 3 bases short and J 2 bases short, with 5 bases between. CDR1 and CDR2 from the germline V gene are KGHDR and SFDVKD. The CDR3 extends over 13 amino acids. This CDR3 is CATSDETTDTQYF. CDR3 bases: TGTGCCACCAGTGATGAAACCACAGATACGCAGTATTTT.

V is TRBV3-1 (or the pseudogene TRBV3-2) and J is TRBJ2-7; D is unresolved. Trimming stripped 1 base from V and 0 bases from J, with 13 bases between. The CDR3 has 16 amino acids. Germline V lookup: CDR1 LGHDT, CDR2 YNNKEL (reference sequence). CDR3 DNA: TGTGCCAGCAGCCAAGTGGCAACCCCTCTCTCCTACGAGCAGTACTTC. Protein: CASSQVATPLSYEQYF.

Details on this clone: Additional DNA sequences in this sample encode the identical CDR3. This chain joins TRBV5-4 and TRBJ1-2; 7 positions agree with TRBD1. The V segment lost 2 bases and the J segment 3 bases; nucleotides outside the gene matches: 1. The V gene's germline CDR1 is SGHNT and CDR2 YYREEE (reference sequence). The CDR3 extends over 13 amino acids. The CDR3 reads CASSLDRDYGYTF. DNA for the CDR3: TGTGCCAGCAGCTTAGACAGGGACTATGGCTACACCTTC. Full variable domain (rest looked up from reference TRBV5-4 and TRBJ1-2): ETGVTQSPTHLIKTRGQQVTLRCSSQSGHNTVSWYQQALGQGPQFIFQYYREEENGRGNFPPRFSGLQFPNYSSELNVNALELDDSALYLCASSLDRDYGYTFGSGTRLTVV.

The chain recombines TRBV27 with TRBJ1-1; 9 nucleotides line up with TRBD1. Germline V gene sequence: CDR1 MNHEY, CDR2 SMNVEV (reference sequence). V lost 2 bases to trimming and J lost 4 bases; unmatched junction nucleotides: 2. This CDR3 has 14 amino acids. DNA for the CDR3: TGTGCCAGCAGTTTAAGGGGACAGGGCACTGAAGCTTTCTTT. Its translation: CASSLRGQGTEAFF.

The J gene is TRBJ2-7, the V gene TRBV10-2; no definite D call. CDR1 and CDR2 from the germline V gene are WSHSY and SAAADI. The ends were cut back, 5 bases at V and 2 bases at J, with 16 bases in the middle. CDR3 length: 15 amino acids. CDR3 coding DNA: TGCGCCAGCAGTTACAACTTTACCAAACCCTACGAGCAGTACTTC. Its translation: CASSYNFTKPYEQYF.

The chain links TRBV2 to TRBJ2-2; D is tentatively TRBD1 or TRBD2 (5 bases each). This CDR3 region has 14 residues. CDR1 and CDR2 from the germline V gene are SNHLY and FYNNEI. V lost 6 bases, J lost 0 bases, and 8 bases lay in between. The CDR3 is CASRGTANTGELFF. CDR3 DNA sequence: TGTGCCAGCAGAGGGACCGCGAACACCGGGGAGCTGTTTTTT.

The CDR3 nucleotides are TGTGCCAGCGAGCAGGGTTACAGGGGAACAGACACCATATATTTT. Its translation is CASEQGYRGTDTIYF. The chain recombines TRBV6-5 with TRBJ1-3; 7 bases match TRBD1. V trimming: 8 bases; J trimming: 8 bases; junction bases outside the gene matches: 15. From germline, CDR1 is MNHEY and CDR2 SVGAGI. The CDR3 covers 15 residues.

The chain recombines TRBV29-1 with TRBJ2-7; a weak D match, TRBD2 (5 bases). CDR1 and CDR2 from the germline V gene are SQVTM and ANQGSEA. The CDR3 is made up of 13 amino acids. The V end lost 8 bases, the J end lost 5 bases, and 19 bases lay between the germline ends. CDR3 protein: CSTKVNQADEQYF. The CDR3 DNA is TGCAGCACCAAGGTTAACCAAGCGGACGAGCAGTACTTC.

The CDR3 DNA sequence: TGTGCCAGCAGCGTAGGAGGACTAGCGGGAGGGTACGAGCAGTACTTC. As protein: CASSVGGLAGGYEQYF. This chain connects TRBV9 to TRBJ2-7; 15 nucleotides match TRBD2. The CDR3 runs to 16 residues. Germline-derived CDR1 and CDR2 are SGDLS and YYNGEE. The ends lost 0 bases at V and 4 bases at J; junction bases unmatched: 2.